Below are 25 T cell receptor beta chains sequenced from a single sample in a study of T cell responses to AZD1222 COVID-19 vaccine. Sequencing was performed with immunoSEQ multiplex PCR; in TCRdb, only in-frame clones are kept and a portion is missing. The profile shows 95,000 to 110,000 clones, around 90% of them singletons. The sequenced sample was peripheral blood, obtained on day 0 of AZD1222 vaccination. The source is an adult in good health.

This chain's CDR3 is CASSADFMNTEAFF. The CDR3 bases are TGTGCCAGCAGCGCGGACTTCATGAACACTGAAGCTTTCTTT. V is TRBV5-4 and J is TRBJ1-1, with D uncertain. Trimming removed 4 bases from V and 0 bases from J, with 10 bases in between. The CDR3 is made up of 14 amino acids. CDR1 is SGHNT and CDR2 is YYREEE in the germline V gene (reference sequence).

CDR3 amino acids: CASSIVRTELSYEQYF. The CDR3 region has the DNA TGTGCCAGTAGTATTGTTCGGACCGAACTCTCCTACGAGCAGTACTTC. The V and J genes are TRBV19 and TRBJ2-7; no firm D call. CDR3 length equals 16 residues. CDR1 LNHDA and CDR2 SQIVND come from the germline V gene (reference sequence). The ends were cut back, 3 bases at V and 0 bases at J, with 15 bases in the middle.

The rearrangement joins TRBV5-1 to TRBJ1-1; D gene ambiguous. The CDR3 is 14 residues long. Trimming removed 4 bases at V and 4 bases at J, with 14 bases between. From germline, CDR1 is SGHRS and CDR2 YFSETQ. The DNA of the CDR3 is TGCGCCAGCAGCCTCCTCCAGAGATCCACTGAAGCTTTCTTT. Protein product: CASSLLQRSTEAFF.

CDR3 nucleotides: TGTGCCAGCAGTTACACCAGCGGGGGAGTCACCGGGGAGCTGTTTTTT. This sequence encodes CASSYTSGGVTGELFF. This chain connects TRBV6-2 or TRBV6-3 to TRBJ2-2; 8 nucleotides agree with TRBD2. V shed 2 bases and J 4 bases; nucleotides not matched to a gene: 6. CDR3 size: 16 residues. CDR1 is MNHEY and CDR2 is SVGEGT in the germline V gene.

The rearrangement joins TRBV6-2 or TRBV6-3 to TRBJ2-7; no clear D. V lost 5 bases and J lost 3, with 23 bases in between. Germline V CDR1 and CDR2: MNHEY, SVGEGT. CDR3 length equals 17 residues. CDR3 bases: TGTGCCAGCAGTCCGCCACCAGGTTACGCAAGCCACTACGAGCAGTACTTC. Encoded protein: CASSPPPGYASHYEQYF.

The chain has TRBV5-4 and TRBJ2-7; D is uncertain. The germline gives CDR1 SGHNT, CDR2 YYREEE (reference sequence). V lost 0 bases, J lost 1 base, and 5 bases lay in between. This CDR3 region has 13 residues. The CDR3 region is CASSLAGSYEQYF. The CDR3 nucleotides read TGTGCCAGCAGCTTGGCCGGTTCCTACGAGCAGTACTTC.

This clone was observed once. CDR3 DNA: TGTGCCAGCAGCTTCCACTCTGGAGAGCCCCAGCATTTT. Translating gives CASSFHSGEPQHF. The chain recombines TRBV7-9 with TRBJ1-5; D unclear. Per the germline V gene, CDR1 is SEHNR and CDR2 is FQNEAQ (reference sequence). Trimming pared 3 bases from V and 8 bases from J, leaving 11 bases between. This CDR3 is 13 amino acids long.

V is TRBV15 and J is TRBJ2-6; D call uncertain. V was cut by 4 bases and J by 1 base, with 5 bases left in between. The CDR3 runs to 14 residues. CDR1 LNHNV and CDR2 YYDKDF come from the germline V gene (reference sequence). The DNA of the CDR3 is TGTGCCACCAGCACCGGTTCTGGGGCCAACGTCCTGACTTTC. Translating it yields CATSTGSGANVLTF.

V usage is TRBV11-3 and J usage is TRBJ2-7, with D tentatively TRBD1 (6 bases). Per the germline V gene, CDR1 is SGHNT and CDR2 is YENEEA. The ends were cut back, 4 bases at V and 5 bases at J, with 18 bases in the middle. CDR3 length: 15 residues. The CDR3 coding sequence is TGTGCCAGCAGCTCCCGGGGACAAAAAGGGCACGAGCAGTACTTC. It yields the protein CASSSRGQKGHEQYF.

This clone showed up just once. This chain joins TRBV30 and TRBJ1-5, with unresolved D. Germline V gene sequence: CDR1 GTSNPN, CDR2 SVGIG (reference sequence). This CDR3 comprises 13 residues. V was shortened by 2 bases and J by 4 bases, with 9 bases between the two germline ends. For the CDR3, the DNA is TGTGCCTGGAGTCCGAACTGGAATCAGCCCCAGCATTTT. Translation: CAWSPNWNQPQHF.

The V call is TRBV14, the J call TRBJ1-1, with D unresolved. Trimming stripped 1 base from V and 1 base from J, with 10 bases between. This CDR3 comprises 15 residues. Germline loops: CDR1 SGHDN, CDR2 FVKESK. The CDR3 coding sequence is TGTGCCAGCAGCCAAGTTGGCAGGCCGAACACTGAAGCTTTCTTT. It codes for CASSQVGRPNTEAFF.

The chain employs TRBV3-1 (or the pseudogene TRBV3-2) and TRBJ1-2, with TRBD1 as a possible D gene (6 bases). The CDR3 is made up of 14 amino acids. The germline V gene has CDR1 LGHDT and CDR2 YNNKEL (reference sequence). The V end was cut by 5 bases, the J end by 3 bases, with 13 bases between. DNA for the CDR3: TGTGCCAGCAGCGAACAGGGTGGGGACTATGGCTACACCTTC. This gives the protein CASSEQGGDYGYTF.

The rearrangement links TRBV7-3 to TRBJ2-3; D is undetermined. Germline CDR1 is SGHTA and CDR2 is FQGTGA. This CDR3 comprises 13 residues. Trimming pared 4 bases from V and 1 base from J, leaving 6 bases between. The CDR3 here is CASSYTGTDTQYF. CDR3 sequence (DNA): TGTGCCAGCAGCTATACCGGCACAGATACGCAGTATTTT.

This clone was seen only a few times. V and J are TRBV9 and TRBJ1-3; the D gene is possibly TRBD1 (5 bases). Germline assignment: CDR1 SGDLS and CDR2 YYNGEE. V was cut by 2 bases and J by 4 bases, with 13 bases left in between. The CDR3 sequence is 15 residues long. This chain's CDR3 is CASSVLEGRGNTIYF. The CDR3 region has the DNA TGTGCCAGCAGCGTCTTGGAGGGGCGCGGAAACACCATATATTTT.

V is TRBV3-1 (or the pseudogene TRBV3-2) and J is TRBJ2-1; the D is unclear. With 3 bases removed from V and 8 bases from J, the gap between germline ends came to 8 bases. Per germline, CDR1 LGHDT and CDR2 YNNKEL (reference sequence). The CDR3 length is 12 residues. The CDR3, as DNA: TGTGCCAGCAGCCAGCGGACGGATGAGCAGTTCTTC. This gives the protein CASSQRTDEQFF.

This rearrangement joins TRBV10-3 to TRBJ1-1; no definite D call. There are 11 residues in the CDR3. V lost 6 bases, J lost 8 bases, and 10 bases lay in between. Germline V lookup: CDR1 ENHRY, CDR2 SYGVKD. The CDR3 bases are TGTGCCATCAGCCAAGGAACGGAAGCTTTCTTT. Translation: CAISQGTEAFF.

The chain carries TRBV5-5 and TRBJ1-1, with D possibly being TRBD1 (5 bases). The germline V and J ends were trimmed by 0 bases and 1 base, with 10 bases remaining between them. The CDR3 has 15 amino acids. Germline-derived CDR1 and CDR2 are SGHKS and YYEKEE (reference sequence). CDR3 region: CASSLDRQRNTEAFF. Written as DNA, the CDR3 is TGTGCCAGCAGCTTGGACAGGCAAAGGAACACTGAAGCTTTCTTT.

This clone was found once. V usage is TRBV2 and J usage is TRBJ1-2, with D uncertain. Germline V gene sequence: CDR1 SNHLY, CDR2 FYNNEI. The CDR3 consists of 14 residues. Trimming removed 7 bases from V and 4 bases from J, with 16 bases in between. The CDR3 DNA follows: TGTGCCAGCAACCCGGAGCAGGACCCCTATGGCTACACCTTC. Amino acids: CASNPEQDPYGYTF.

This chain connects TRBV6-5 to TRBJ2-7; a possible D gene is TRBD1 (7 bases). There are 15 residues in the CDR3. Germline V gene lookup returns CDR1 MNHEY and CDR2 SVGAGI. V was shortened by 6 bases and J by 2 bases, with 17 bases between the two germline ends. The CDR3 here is CASSPTGDSPYEQYF. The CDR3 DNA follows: TGTGCCAGCAGCCCCACGGGGGACAGCCCCTACGAGCAGTACTTC.

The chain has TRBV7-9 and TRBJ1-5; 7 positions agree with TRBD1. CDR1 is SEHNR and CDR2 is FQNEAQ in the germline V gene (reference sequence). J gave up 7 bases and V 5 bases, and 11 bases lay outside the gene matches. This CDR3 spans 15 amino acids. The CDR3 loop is CASSPIDREGQPQHF. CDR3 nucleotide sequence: TGTGCCAGCAGCCCTATCGACAGGGAAGGCCAGCCCCAGCATTTT.

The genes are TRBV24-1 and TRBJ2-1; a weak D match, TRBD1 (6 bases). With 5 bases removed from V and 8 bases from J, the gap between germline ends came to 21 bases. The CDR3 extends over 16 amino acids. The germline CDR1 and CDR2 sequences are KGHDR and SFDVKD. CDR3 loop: CATSGTRGNMGDEQFF. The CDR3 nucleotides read TGTGCCACCAGTGGAACCAGGGGAAATATGGGCGATGAGCAGTTCTTC.

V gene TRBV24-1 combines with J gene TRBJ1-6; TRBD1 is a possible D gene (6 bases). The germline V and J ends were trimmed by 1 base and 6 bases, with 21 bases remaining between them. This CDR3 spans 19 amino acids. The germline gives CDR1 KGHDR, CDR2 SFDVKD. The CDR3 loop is CATSDFSVGGAKCNSPLHF. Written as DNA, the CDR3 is TGTGCCACCAGTGATTTTTCTGTCGGGGGGGCAAAATGTAATTCACCCCTCCACTTT.

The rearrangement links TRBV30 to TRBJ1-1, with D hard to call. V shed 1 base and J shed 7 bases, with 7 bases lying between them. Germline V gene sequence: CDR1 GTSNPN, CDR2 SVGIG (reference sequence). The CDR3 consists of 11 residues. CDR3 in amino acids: CAWSEYGEAFF. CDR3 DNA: TGTGCCTGGAGTGAATACGGTGAAGCTTTCTTT.

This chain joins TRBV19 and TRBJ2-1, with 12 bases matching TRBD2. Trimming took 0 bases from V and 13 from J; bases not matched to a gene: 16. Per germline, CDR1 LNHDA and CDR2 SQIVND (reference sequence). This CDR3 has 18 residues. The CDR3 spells CASSIDAPTSGSVFIQFF. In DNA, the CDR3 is TGTGCCAGTAGTATAGACGCCCCGACTAGCGGGAGTGTGTTTATCCAGTTCTTC.

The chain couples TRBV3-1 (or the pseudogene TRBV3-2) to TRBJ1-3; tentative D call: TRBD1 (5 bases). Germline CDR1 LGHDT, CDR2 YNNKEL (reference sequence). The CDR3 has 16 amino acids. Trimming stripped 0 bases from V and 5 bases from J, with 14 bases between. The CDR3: CASSQDRGVGRNTIYF. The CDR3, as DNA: TGTGCCAGCAGCCAAGATCGAGGGGTTGGAAGAAACACCATATATTTT.